This T cell receptor beta chain comes out of a study of beta chain features in type 1 diabetes. Study-wide background: In age, gender and cell yields, patients were similar to healthy donors.

Reverse transcribing all isolated RNA meant expressed TCRB transcripts were sequenced. The table came from immunoSEQ multiplex PCR; TCRdb's copy has only in-frame clones and leaves some out. In the table there are some 99,000 clones, 30% to 50% of which are singletons. One heparinised draw, averaging about 116 mL, was taken per donor. The study's findings and limits: Shorter TCRB CDR3s, moderately but significantly so, were found in Type 1 diabetes patients in all four CD4+ subsets. More deletions and fewer insertions at VDJ junctions were seen in type 1 diabetes patients.

This CDR3 contains 18 residues. The germline CDR1 and CDR2 sequences are LGHNA and YSLEER. The V segment lost 1 base and the J segment 7 bases; nucleotides outside the gene matches: 8. This clone has a handful of counts. No antigen is known for it. The receptor was isolated from a woman between 18 and 29 years old in good health. The genes are TRBV4-3 and TRBJ2-1, with 15 nucleotides matching TRBD2. Specimen: stem cell memory CD4+ T cells from blood. The CDR3 spells CASSQARGTSGRLNEQFF. The CDR3 nucleotides are TGCGCCAGCAGCCAAGCCCGAGGGACTAGCGGGAGGTTGAATGAGCAGTTCTTC.